The table lists the clone carrying this TCR beta chain with a count of one. These data come from a study of blood T cell repertoires in COVID-19. Authors' methods: Amplified reference gene primers provided the basis for estimating nucleated cell counts. Data came from immunoSEQ multiplex PCR; TCRdb stores just in-frame clones and leaves some out. D and trimming come from the DNA, and the V and J calls and clone size come from that table. The table has 160,000 or so clones, approximately 82% seen once. Participant ages covered roughly 18 to 89 years across 24 US areas. Participants reported their clinical history, and cohort assignment relied on those reports. The study counted Cohort 3 donors as recovered given two negative PCRs, clearance, or symptom resolution. The V segment lost 1 base and the J segment 4 bases; nucleotides outside the gene matches: 4. This CDR3 is built from 17 residues. The germline CDR1 and CDR2 sequences are MNHNS and SASEGT.

The chain recombines TRBV6-1 with TRBJ2-3, with TRBD2 identical over 14 bases. The sequence was collected from a man between 50 and 59 years old who had recovered from COVID-19. Sequences were obtained from PBMCs or T cells enriched from blood (not recorded which). CDR3 amino acids: CASSEGRLAGGADTQYF. The CDR3 DNA reads TGTGCCAGCAGTGAAGGGAGACTAGCGGGGGGGGCAGATACGCAGTATTTT.